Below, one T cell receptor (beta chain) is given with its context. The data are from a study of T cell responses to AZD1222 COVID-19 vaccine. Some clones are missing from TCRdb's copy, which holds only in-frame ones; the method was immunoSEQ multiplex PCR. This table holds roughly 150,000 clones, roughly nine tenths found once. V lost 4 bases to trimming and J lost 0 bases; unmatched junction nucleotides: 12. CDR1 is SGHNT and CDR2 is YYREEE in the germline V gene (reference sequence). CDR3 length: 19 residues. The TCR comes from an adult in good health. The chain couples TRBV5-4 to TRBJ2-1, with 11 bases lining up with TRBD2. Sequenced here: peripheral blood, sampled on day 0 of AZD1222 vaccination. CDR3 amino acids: CASSASETSGTSSYNEQFF. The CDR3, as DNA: TGTGCCAGCAGCGCCTCCGAGACTAGCGGGACTAGCTCCTACAATGAGCAGTTCTTC.